Below, 10 T cell receptor beta chains from the same sample are listed, as sequenced in a study of blood T cell repertoires in COVID-19. Here immunoSEQ multiplex PCR was the method, and the copy in TCRdb shows in-frame clones only, minus some. The table has about 200,000 clones, about 88% seen once; the top ten hold 15% to 20%. Sample: peripheral blood. These receptors came from a man aged 45-65 years with COVID-19, enrolled during active disease.

The J gene is TRBJ2-1, the V gene TRBV2; 10 bases are shared with TRBD2. CDR3 length: 15 residues. V was pared by 5 bases and J by 7 bases, with 8 bases of the junction left unmatched. The germline CDR1 and CDR2 sequences are SNHLY and FYNNEI. The CDR3 reads CASSLGLAETNEQFF. DNA for the CDR3: TGTGCCAGCAGTCTAGGACTAGCGGAGACTAATGAGCAGTTCTTC.

V gene TRBV18 combines with J gene TRBJ1-1, with 7 bases identical to TRBD1. The length of the CDR3 is 14 residues. Germline values: CDR1 KGHSH, CDR2 LQKENI. V lost 4 bases to trimming and J lost 2 bases; unmatched junction nucleotides: 4. CDR3 amino acids: CASSLDRTNTEAFF. In DNA, the CDR3 is TGTGCCAGCTCACTGGACAGGACAAACACTGAAGCTTTCTTT.

The rearrangement links TRBV6-5 to TRBJ2-7; weak D call: TRBD1 (7 bases). This CDR3 spans 14 amino acids. The germline V and J ends were trimmed by 1 base and 2 bases, with 9 bases remaining between them. CDR1 is MNHEY and CDR2 is SVGAGI in the germline V gene. CDR3 nucleotide sequence: TGTGCCAGCAGTTACTGGAGGGGGCCCTACGAGCAGTACTTC. It translates to CASSYWRGPYEQYF.

The rearrangement uses TRBV28 and TRBJ2-7, with 9 bases lining up with TRBD1. The trim removed 8 bases at V and 6 bases at J, leaving 5 bases unmatched. Germline V CDR1 and CDR2: MDHEN, SYDVKM. This CDR3 comprises 12 residues. The CDR3 loop reads CASGTGMGEQYF. In nucleotides, the CDR3 is TGTGCCAGCGGGACAGGGATGGGCGAGCAGTACTTC.

The chain carries TRBV29-1 and TRBJ2-2, with D possibly being TRBD1 (6 bases). This CDR3 region has 14 residues. V lost 5 bases, J lost 2 bases, and 12 bases lay in between. The germline V gene encodes CDR1 SQVTM and CDR2 ANQGSEA. The chain's CDR3 is CSVSGASNTGELFF. The CDR3 nucleotides are TGCAGCGTTTCAGGGGCATCAAACACCGGGGAGCTGTTTTTT.

The V and J genes are TRBV30 and TRBJ1-2; 7 positions match TRBD1. The J segment lost 1 base and the V segment lost 0 bases, leaving 5 bases of the junction unmatched. CDR1 and CDR2 (germline): GTSNPN, SVGIG (reference sequence). This CDR3 is 15 amino acids long. The CDR3 region is CAWSVWDRGNYGYTF. The CDR3 DNA follows: TGTGCCTGGAGTGTCTGGGACAGAGGTAACTATGGCTACACCTTC. Combining the CDR3 with reference TRBV30 and TRBJ1-2 gives the whole variable domain SQTIHQWPATLVQPVGSPLSLECTVEGTSNPNLYWYRQAAGRGLQLLFYSVGIGQISSEVPQNLSASRPQDRQFILSSKKLLLSDSGFYLCAWSVWDRGNYGYTFGSGTRLTVV.

J is TRBJ1-5 and V is TRBV6-6; D is undetermined. The germline V and J ends were trimmed by 2 bases and 4 bases, with 15 bases remaining between them. There are 16 residues in the CDR3. CDR1 MNHNY and CDR2 SVGAGI come from the germline V gene (reference sequence). For the CDR3, the DNA is TGTGCCAGCAGTTACCGGACGGGATTCCCGAATCAGCCCCAGCATTTT. This gives the protein CASSYRTGFPNQPQHF.

This sequence joins TRBV6-1 and TRBJ2-1, with 8 bases identical to TRBD2. The CDR3 loop spans 14 amino acids. V gave up 2 bases and J gave up 5 bases; unmatched junction bases: 2. Per the germline V gene, CDR1 is MNHNS and CDR2 is SASEGT. CDR3 coding DNA: TGTGCCAGCAGTGAATCCGGGAGGGACAATGAGCAGTTCTTC. Translating it yields CASSESGRDNEQFF.

This rearrangement joins TRBV27 to TRBJ2-5, with TRBD1 identical over 7 bases. Trimming at V came to 3 bases and at J to 5 bases, leaving 18 bases not matched to a gene. Germline V CDR1 and CDR2: MNHEY, SMNVEV (reference sequence). There are 18 residues in the CDR3. This CDR3 is CASSFSWAGGMISETQYF. CDR3 DNA sequence: TGTGCCAGCAGTTTCTCCTGGGCAGGGGGAATGATATCTGAGACCCAGTACTTC.

The V and J genes are TRBV14 and TRBJ1-2; D is unresolved. This CDR3 contains 12 residues. Germline V CDR1 and CDR2: SGHDN, FVKESK. The V and J ends lost 4 bases and 5 bases respectively, with 8 bases between them. CDR3 protein: CASSRSDYGYTF. DNA of the CDR3: TGTGCCAGCAGCCGCAGCGATTATGGCTACACCTTC.